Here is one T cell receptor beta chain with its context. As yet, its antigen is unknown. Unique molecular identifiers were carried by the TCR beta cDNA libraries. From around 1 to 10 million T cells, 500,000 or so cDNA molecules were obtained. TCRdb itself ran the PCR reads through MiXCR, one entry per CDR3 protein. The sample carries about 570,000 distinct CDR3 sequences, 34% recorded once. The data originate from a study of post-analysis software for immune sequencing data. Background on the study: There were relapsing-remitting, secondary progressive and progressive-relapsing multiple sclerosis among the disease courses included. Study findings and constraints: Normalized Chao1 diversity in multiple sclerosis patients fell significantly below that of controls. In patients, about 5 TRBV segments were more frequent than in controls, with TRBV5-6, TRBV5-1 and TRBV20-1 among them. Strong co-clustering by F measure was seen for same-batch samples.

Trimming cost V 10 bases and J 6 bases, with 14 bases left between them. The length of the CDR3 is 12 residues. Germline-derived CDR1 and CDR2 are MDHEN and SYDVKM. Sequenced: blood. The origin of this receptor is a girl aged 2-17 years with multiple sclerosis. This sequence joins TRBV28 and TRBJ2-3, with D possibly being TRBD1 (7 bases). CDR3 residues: CAIRRGRDTQYF. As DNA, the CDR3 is TGTGCCATAAGGAGGGGGCGGGATACGCAGTATTTT.